This T cell receptor (beta chain) was profiled in a study of T cells in Graves' hyperthyroidism and ophthalmopathy (dated by TCRdb to about 2019). About the investigation overall: Peripheral blood was collected at initial diagnosis, before any treatment. To identify TCR V-J signatures that set the groups apart, the researchers used a discovery cohort of about a hundred patients, made up of approximately 43 with Graves' ophthalmopathy and about 60 with stable Graves' hyperthyroidism. An independent validation cohort of fewer than 20 hyperthyroidism patients and over 15 patients who later progressed to ophthalmopathy tested prospective prediction of ophthalmopathy. For training and testing, the 95 to 100 patients in the discovery cohort were randomly divided in a 7:3 ratio. Thyroid tissue and blood T-cell repertoires from six Graves' hyperthyroidism patients were also compared in the study. After sampling, hyperthyroidism patients received methimazole starting at 30 mg daily, and ophthalmopathy patients received high-dose intravenous methylprednisolone. The paper reports TCR Vbeta CDR3 sequencing of fewer than 150 peripheral blood samples: fewer than 50 ophthalmopathy, under 80 hyperthyroidism and approximately 17 progressor patients. Results the study describes overall, beyond this receptor: A 13 V-J signature model separated ophthalmopathy from stable hyperthyroidism, with approximately 86% sensitivity and roughly 81% specificity in cross-validation and 80%/75% in testing. Most expanded thyroid clonotypes (frequency above 0.001) were also found in blood, which suggests that blood repertoires may mirror thyroid immune responses. In validation, progression to ophthalmopathy was predicted by the model with 65% to 71% sensitivity and 72% to 85% specificity, a median of about 6 months before onset. Sample size was not statistically predetermined, and investigators were not blinded to group allocation.

As to this clonotype: Its specific antigen is unknown. Base qualities are not recorded, but no much larger clone differs from it by a single base.

Graves' hyperthyroidism was defined as stable when no progression to ophthalmopathy occurred over 18 months of follow-up. Hyperthyroidism patients were newly diagnosed, with disease duration under 2 months, and aged 18 to 65 years. Exclusion was applied to patients with uncontrolled infections, other autoimmune diseases, pregnancy or lactation. Clinical symptoms, serum thyroxine and TRAb, thyroid ultrasound, and orbital computed tomography formed the basis for the diagnoses. Ficoll-Paque density gradient centrifugation was used to isolate PBMCs from around 10 ml of fresh peripheral blood. Total RNA was extracted with Trizol reagent, and quality was checked on an Agilent 2100 Bioanalyzer. The TCR beta CDR3 regions were amplified from the RNA transcripts. The TCR CDR3 was subjected to a first round of RT-PCR using the HTBI primer set and the Qiagen OneStep RT-PCR kit. Libraries were constructed in a second round of multiplex PCR, after which size selection and purification were carried out. Sequencing of the libraries was done on an Illumina HiSeq2000 using paired-end 100 bp reads. The study's processing was this. SOAPnuke was used to process the raw data, throwing out any read that contained adapters or uncalled bases, had a mean Phred below 15, or lacked an exact constant-primer or identifier match. High-quality paired reads were merged using COPE v1.2.5, and each unique nucleotide sequence was defined as a clonotype. Clonotypes were aligned to IMGT TRBV, TRBD and TRBJ reference segments using MiTCR v1.1. Only V-J combinations with frequency above 0.0001, covering about 99% of repertoires, were analysed. The TCS score was defined as F50 (clonal expansion) divided by E x V (chaos), with BLOSUM62-based TCRdist calculated between CDR3 peptides within each V-J. Welch's t-statistics and random forest reduced around 520 V-J features to roughly 13, which were used in a naive Bayes classifier (R e1071). The Morisita-Horn index was used to measure how similar the thyroid and blood repertoires were. TCRdb ran its own pipeline on the public reads, namely fastp trimming at Q25 and MiXCR clone calling, and kept in-frame beta chains. Every entry covers one CDR3 protein and lists the most common genes and DNA from its rows. The V and J calls were determined by TCRdb, not by the authors. The sample table records hundreds of thousands of distinct CDR3 sequences; around 39% of these occur just once. The ten largest clones take up 7.5% to 9.5% of the sample.

The CDR3, from cysteine to phenylalanine, totals 14 residues. Only CDR3 DNA remains: 42 bases, in frame from the first base. CDR1 ENHRY and CDR2 SYGVKD are derived from the germline V gene. Relative to germline, V is 10 bases shorter and J is 14 bases shorter, with 27 bases between their ends. The V and J genes are TRBV10-3 and TRBJ1-5; the D segment could be TRBD1, given 5 matching bases. The sequencing input was blood. This receptor was obtained from a man between 18 and 35 years old with Graves' hyperthyroidism. The bases read TGTGCCACCATCGGGACTAGCGGGGGTCTCTACGAGCATTTT. Translation gives CATIGTSGGLYEHF.